Following are 3 T cell receptor beta chains from one sample sequenced in a study of regulatory T cells in long-lasting Graves disease. Time point noted: newly diagnosed GD, antithyroid drugs for less than 3 months. Scientists built the TCR library using RNA that was extracted from PBMCs. Both iRepertoire HTBI primers and Arm-PCR of CDR3 regions were used to build the TCR beta libraries. TCRdb passed the multiplex PCR reads through MiXCR, listing each CDR3 protein once. This table holds fewer than 650,000 distinct CDR3 sequences, 15% to 20% found once. The sample was also linked to a second study, of T cells in Graves' hyperthyroidism and ophthalmopathy.

The input for sequencing was peripheral blood mononuclear cells (PBMCs), taken at new diagnosis, from a patient treated with antithyroid drugs. The receptor source for this set is a woman in her twenties or thirties with Graves disease.

There are a few counts of this clonotype. This sequence joins TRBV20-1 and TRBJ2-2; 8 bases are a match to TRBD2. The germline gives CDR1 DFQATT, CDR2 SNEGSKA (reference sequence). The V gene end was trimmed by 0 bases and the J gene end by 7 bases; junction bases not matched to a gene: 10. The CDR3 loop spans 16 amino acids. CDR3 protein: CSARDYSGGPGGELFF. The CDR3 bases are TGCAGTGCTAGAGATTATTCGGGAGGGCCCGGCGGGGAGCTGTTTTTT.

As regards this clonotype: This may be a read error: a much more frequent sequence differs by one nucleotide. The gene calls are TRBV6-2 or TRBV6-3 and TRBJ2-7, with TRBD2 identical over 14 bases. Germline loops: CDR1 MNHEY, CDR2 SVGEGT. The junction had 14 bases not matched to a gene; V was cut back by 6 bases and J by 1 base. This CDR3 has 19 residues. This CDR3 is CASSRSPGLAGGESYEQYF. In DNA form, the CDR3 reads TGTGCCAGCAGCCGAAGCCCCGGACTAGCGGGAGGTGAGTCCTACGAGCAGTACTTC.

The genes are TRBV5-1 and TRBJ2-5; the match to TRBD1 covers 12 bases. Trimming at V came to 7 bases and at J to 3 bases, leaving 4 bases not matched to a gene. The CDR3 runs to 14 residues. Germline V gene sequence: CDR1 SGHRS, CDR2 YFSETQ. The CDR3 DNA sequence: TGCGCCAGCGGGACAGGGGGCTCTAAAGAGACCCAGTACTTC. Translated: CASGTGGSKETQYF.